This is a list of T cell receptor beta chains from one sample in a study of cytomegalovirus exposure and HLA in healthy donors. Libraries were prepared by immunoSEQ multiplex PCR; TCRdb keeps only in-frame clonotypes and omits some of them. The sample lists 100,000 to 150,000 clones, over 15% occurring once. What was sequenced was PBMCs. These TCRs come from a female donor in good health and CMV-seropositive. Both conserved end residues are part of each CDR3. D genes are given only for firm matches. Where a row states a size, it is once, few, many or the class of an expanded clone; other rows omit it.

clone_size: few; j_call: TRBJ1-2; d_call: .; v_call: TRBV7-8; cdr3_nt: TGTGCCAGCAGCTTACAGGTGCAGAACTATGGCTACACCTTC; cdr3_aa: CASSLQVQNYGYTF
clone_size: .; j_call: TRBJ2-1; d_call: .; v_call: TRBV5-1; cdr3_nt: TGCGCCAGCAGCCCCACCGTGGCAGGCTGGGATGAGCAGTTCTTC; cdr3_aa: CASSPTVAGWDEQFF
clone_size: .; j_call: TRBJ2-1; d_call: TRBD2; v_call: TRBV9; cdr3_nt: TGTGCCAGCAGCGCGAGGACTAGCGGTAACAATGAGCAGTTCTTC; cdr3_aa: CASSARTSGNNEQFF
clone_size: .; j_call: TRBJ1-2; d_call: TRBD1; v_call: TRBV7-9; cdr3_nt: TGTGCCAGCAGCGGACAGGGGGCCTCCGGCTTTAATGGCTACACCTTC; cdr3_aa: CASSGQGASGFNGYTF
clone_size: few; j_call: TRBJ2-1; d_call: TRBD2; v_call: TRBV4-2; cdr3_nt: TGTGCCAGCAGCCAAGACGGCGCGGCGGGAGGGCTGTACAATGAGCAGTTCTTC; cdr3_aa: CASSQDGAAGGLYNEQFF
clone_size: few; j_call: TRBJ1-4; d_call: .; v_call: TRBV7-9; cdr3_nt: TGTGCCAGCAGCGTCCACAGGGTTGGCGGCACTAATGAAAAACTGTTTTTT; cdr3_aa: CASSVHRVGGTNEKLFF
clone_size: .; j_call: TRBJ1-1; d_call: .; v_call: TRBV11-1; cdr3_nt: TGTGCCAGCAGCTTAGCGAGAACAATCCGTGAGACAGTTTGCACTGAAGCTTTCTTT; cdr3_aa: CASSLARTIRETVCTEAFF
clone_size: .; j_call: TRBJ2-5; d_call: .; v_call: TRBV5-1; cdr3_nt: TGCGCCAGCAACCAGGACAGTCATGGAAAGACCCAGTACTTC; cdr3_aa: CASNQDSHGKTQYF
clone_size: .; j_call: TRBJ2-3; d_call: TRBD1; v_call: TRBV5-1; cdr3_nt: TGCGCCAGCAGCCCACAGGGGGCGAATTCAGATACGCAGTATTTT; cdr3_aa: CASSPQGANSDTQYF
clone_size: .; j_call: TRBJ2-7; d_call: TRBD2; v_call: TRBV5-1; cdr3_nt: TGCGCCAGCACCCCTAGCGGAGTTTATACCTACGAGCAGTACTTC; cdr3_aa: CASTPSGVYTYEQYF
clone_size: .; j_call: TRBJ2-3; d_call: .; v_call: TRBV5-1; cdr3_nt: TGCGCCAGCAGCTCCTCCGCCGGGACACCCCCCACAGATACGCAGTATTTT; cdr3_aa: CASSSSAGTPPTDTQYF
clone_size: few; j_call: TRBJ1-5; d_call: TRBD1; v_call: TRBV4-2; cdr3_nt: TGTGCCAGCAGCCAACGGGACAGAGGCAATCAGCCCCAGCATTTT; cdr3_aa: CASSQRDRGNQPQHF
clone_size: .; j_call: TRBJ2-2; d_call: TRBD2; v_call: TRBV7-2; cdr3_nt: TGTGCCAGCAGCTTAGGCCGGGGGGCGAACACCGGGGAGCTGTTTTTT; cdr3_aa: CASSLGRGANTGELFF
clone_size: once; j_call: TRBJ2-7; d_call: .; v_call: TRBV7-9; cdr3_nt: TGTGCCAGCAGTTCACGGTCAGGGGAGGGAACCTACGAGCAGTACTTC; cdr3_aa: CASSSRSGEGTYEQYF
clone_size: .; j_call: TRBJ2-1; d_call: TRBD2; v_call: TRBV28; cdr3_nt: TGTGCCAGCAGTTTCCCGGAGCTAGCGGGAGAAGCGAGTGAGCAGTTCTTC; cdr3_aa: CASSFPELAGEASEQFF
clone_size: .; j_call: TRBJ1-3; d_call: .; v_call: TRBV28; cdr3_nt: TGTGCCAGCAGTTTTGTTAGTAACAGGTTCTACTCTGGAAACACCATATATTTT; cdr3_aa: CASSFVSNRFYSGNTIYF
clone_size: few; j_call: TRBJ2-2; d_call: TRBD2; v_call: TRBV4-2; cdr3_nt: TGTGCCAGCTGGATGGGGGGGGACACCGGGGAGCTGTTTTTT; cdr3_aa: CASWMGGDTGELFF
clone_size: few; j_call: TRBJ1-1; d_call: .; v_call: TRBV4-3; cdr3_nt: TGCGCCAGCAGCCAAGAAGGACTGAGCAACACTGAAGCTTTCTTT; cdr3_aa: CASSQEGLSNTEAFF
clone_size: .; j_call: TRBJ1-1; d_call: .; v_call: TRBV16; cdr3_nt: TGTGCCAGCAGCCGCGAAGGGGGAAGGATAACTGAAGCTTTCTTT; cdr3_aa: CASSREGGRITEAFF
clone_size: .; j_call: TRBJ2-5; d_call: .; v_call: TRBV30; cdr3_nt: TGTGCCTGGAGTGCGGGAGAGACCCAGTACTTC; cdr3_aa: CAWSAGETQYF
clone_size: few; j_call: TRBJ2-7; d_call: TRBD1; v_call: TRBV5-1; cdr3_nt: TGCGCCAGCAGCTTGGTCCCCTCCCGGACAGGGTCCTCCTCCTACGAGCAGTACTTC; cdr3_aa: CASSLVPSRTGSSSYEQYF
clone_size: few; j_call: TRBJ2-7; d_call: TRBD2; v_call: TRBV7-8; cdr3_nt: TGTGCCAGCAGCCCTGTAGCGGGAGCTTATTACGAGCAGTACTTC; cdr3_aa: CASSPVAGAYYEQYF
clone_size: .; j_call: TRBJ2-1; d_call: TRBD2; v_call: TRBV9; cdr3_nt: TGTGCCAGCAGCGTAGGGGTCAGGCTAGCGGGAGTATGGGGCAATGAGCAGTTCTTC; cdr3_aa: CASSVGVRLAGVWGNEQFF
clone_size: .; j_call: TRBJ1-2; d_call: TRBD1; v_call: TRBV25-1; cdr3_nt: TGTGCCAGCAGTGCCACCCGGGACAGGGGGTTAACTAACTATGGCTACACCTTC; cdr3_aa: CASSATRDRGLTNYGYTF
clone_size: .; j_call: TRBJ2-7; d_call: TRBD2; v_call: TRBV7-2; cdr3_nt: TGTGCCAGCAGCTTAAGGGCGGGAGCGGCCTACGAGCAGTACTTC; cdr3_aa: CASSLRAGAAYEQYF
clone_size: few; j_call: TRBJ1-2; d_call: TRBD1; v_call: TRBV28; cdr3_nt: TGTGCCAGCAGAACACTTTTCGACAGGGGTGATGGCTACACCTTC; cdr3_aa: CASRTLFDRGDGYTF
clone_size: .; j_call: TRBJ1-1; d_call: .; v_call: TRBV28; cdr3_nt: .; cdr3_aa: CASSFWRGNTEAFF